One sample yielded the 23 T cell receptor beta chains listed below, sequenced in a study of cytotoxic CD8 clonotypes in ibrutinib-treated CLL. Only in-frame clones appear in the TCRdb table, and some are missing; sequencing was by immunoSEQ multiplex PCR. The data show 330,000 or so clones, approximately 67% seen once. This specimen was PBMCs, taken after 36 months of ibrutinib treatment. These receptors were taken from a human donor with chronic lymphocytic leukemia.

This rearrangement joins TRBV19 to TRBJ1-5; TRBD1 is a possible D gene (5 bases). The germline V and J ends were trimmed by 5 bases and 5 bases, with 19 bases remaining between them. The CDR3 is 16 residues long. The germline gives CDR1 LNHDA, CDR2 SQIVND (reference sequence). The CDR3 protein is CASSSPPGGRYQPQHF. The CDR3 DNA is TGTGCCAGTAGTTCCCCCCCGGGGGGGAGATATCAGCCCCAGCATTTT.

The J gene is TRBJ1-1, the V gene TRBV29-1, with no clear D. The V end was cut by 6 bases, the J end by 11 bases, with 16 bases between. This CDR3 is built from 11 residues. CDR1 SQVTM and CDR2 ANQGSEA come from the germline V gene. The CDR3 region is CSVITVVGAFF. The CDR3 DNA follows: TGCAGCGTCATTACGGTGGTGGGCGCTTTCTTT.

CDR3 coding DNA: TGCAGCGTTATCACATTGCCTCGCAATGAGCAGTTCTTC. Protein product: CSVITLPRNEQFF. The chain has TRBV29-1 and TRBJ2-1; no firm D call. Germline V lookup: CDR1 SQVTM, CDR2 ANQGSEA. With 5 bases removed from V and 6 bases from J, the gap between germline ends came to 14 bases. The CDR3 has 13 residues.

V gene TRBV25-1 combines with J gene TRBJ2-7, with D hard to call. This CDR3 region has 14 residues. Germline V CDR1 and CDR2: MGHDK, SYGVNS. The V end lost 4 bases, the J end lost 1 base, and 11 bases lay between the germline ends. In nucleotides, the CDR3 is TGTGCCAGCAGTGGTTTCGGTCTTTCCTACGAGCAGTACTTC. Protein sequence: CASSGFGLSYEQYF.

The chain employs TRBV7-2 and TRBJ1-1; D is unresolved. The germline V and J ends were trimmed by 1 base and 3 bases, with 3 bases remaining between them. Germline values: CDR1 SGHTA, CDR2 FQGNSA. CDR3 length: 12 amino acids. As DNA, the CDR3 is TGTGCCAGCAGCTTAGTGTACACTGAAGCTTTCTTT. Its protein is CASSLVYTEAFF.

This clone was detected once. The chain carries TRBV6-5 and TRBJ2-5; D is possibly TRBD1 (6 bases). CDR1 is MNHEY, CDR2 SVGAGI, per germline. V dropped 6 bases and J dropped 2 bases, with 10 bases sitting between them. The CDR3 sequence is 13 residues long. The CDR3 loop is CASRRTAQETQYF. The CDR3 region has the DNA TGTGCCAGCAGGCGGACAGCACAAGAGACCCAGTACTTC.

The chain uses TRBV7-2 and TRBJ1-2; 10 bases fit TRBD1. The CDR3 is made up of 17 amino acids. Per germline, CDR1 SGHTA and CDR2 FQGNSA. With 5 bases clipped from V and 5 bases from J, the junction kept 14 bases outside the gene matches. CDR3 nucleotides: TGTGCCAGCAGCAAAACGGGACAGGGGAGGTTTAAGTATGGCTACACCTTC. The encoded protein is CASSKTGQGRFKYGYTF. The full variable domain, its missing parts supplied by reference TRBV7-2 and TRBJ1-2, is GAGVSQSPSNKVTEKGKDVELRCDPISGHTALYWYRQSLGQGLEFLIYFQGNSAPDKSGLPSDRFSAERTGGSVSTLTIQRTQQEDSAVYLCASSKTGQGRFKYGYTFGSGTRLTVV.

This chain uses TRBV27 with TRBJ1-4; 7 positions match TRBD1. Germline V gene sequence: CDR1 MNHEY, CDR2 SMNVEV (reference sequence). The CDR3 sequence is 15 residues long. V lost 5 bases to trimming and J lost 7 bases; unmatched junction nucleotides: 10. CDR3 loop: CASSPQTGLGEKLFF. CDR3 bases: TGTGCCAGCAGTCCCCAGACAGGGTTAGGTGAAAAACTGTTTTTT.

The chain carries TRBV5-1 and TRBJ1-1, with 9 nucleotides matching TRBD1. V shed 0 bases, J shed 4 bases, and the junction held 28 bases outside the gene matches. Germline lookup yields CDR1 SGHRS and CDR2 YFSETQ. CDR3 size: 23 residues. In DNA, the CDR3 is TGCGCCAGCAGCTTGGGAACAATCGATGAAAGGACAGGGGCCCCGGGCCGGGGCACTGAAGCTTTCTTT. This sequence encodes CASSLGTIDERTGAPGRGTEAFF.

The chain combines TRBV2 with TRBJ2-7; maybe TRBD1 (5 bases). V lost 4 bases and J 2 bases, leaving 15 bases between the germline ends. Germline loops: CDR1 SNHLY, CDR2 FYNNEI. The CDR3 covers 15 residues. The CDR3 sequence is CASSADSLVTYEQYF. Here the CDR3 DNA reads TGTGCCAGCAGTGCCGACAGCCTTGTAACCTACGAGCAGTACTTC.

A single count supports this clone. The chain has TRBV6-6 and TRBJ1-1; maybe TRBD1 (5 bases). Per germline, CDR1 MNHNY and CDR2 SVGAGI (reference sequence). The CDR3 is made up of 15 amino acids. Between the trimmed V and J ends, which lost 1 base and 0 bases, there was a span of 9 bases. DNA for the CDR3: TGTGCCAGCAGTTACTTGGGGGGATTGAACACTGAAGCTTTCTTT. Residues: CASSYLGGLNTEAFF.

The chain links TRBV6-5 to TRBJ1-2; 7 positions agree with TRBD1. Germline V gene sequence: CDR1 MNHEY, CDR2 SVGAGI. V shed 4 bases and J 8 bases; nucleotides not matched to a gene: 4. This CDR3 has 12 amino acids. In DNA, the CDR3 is TGTGCCAGCAGTTCGTACAGGGGCGGCTACACCTTC. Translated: CASSSYRGGYTF.

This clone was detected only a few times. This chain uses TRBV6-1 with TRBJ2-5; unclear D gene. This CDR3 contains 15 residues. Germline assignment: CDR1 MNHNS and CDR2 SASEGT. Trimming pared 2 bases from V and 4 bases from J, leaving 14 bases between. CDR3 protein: CASSEWAMEPETQYF. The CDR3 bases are TGTGCCAGCAGTGAATGGGCGATGGAACCAGAGACCCAGTACTTC.

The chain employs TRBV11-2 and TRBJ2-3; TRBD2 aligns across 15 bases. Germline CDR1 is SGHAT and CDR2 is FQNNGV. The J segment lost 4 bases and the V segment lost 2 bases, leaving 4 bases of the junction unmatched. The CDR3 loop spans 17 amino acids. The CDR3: CASSLPGLAGGPDTQYF. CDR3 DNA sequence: TGTGCCAGCAGCTTACCCGGACTAGCGGGAGGGCCAGATACGCAGTATTTT.

The CDR3 DNA is TGTGCTAGTGGTTTGAGCTTCAGGGGGCGCCTAACCTACGAGCAGTACTTC. Amino acid sequence: CASGLSFRGRLTYEQYF. The rearrangement uses TRBV12-5 and TRBJ2-7; 8 nucleotides agree with TRBD1. The V segment lost 2 bases and the J segment 2 bases; nucleotides outside the gene matches: 11. This CDR3 comprises 17 residues. In germline, CDR1 is LGHNT, CDR2 FRNRAP.

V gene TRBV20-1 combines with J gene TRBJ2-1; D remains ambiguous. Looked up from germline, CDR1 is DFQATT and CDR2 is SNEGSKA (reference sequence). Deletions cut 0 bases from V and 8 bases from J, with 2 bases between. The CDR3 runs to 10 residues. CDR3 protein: CSAREYEQFF. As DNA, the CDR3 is TGCAGTGCTAGAGAGTATGAGCAGTTCTTC.

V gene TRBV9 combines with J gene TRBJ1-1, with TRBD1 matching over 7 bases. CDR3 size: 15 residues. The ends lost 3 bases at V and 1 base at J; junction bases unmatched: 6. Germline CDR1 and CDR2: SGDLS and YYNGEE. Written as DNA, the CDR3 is TGTGCCAGCAGCGCTGGACAGGTTTCGAACACTGAAGCTTTCTTT. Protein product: CASSAGQVSNTEAFF.

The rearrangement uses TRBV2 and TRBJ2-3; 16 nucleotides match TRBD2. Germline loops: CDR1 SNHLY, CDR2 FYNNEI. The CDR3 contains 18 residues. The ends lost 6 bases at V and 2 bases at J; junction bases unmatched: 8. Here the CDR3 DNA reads TGTGCCAGCAGCCCACTGGGACTAGCGGGAGGGTCCACAGATACGCAGTATTTT. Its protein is CASSPLGLAGGSTDTQYF.

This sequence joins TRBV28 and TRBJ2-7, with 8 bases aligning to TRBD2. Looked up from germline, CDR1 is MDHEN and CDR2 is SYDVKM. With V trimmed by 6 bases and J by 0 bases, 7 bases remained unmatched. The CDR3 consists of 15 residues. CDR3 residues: CASRPSGPSSYEQYF. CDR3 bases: TGTGCCAGCAGACCTAGCGGGCCAAGCTCCTACGAGCAGTACTTC.

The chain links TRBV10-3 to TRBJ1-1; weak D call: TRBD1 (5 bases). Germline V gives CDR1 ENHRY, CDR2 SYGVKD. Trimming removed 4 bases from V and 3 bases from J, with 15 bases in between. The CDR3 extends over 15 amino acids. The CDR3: CAISARVGGYTEAFF. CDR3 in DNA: TGTGCCATCAGTGCCAGGGTCGGTGGGTACACTGAAGCTTTCTTT.

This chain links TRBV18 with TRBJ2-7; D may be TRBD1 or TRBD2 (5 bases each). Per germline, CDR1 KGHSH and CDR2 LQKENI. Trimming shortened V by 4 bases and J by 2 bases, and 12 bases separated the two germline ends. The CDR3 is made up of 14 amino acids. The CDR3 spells CASSHRDGAYEQYF. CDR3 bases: TGTGCCAGCTCACACCGGGACGGAGCCTACGAGCAGTACTTC.

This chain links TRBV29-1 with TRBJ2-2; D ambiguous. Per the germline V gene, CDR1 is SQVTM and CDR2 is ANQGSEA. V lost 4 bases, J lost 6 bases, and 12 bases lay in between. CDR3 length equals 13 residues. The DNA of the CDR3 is TGCAGCGTTGCCGCAGCAGGACCCGGGGAGCTGTTTTTT. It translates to CSVAAAGPGELFF.

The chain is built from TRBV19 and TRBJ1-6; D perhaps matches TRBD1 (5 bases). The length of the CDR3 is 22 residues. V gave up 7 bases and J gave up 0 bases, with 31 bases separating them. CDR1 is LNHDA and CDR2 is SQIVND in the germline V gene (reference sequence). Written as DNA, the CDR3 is TGTGCCAGTATCATCCGGGGTCAGGGTCCTGGTTCGTCCTACTCCTATAATTCACCCCTCCACTTT. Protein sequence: CASIIRGQGPGSSYSYNSPLHF.